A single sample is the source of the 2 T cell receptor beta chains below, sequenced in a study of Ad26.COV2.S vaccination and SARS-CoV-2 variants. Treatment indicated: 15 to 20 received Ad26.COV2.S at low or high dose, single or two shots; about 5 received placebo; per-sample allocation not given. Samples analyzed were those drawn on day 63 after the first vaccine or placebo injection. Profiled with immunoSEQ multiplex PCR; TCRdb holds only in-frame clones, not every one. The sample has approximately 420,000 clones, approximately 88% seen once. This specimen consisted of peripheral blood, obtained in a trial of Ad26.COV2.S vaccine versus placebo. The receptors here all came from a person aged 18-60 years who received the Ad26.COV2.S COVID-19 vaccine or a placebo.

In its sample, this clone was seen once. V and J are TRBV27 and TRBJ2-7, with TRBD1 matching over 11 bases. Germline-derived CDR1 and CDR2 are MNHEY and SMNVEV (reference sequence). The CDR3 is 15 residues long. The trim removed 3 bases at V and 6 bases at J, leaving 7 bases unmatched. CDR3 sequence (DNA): TGTGCCAGCAGTTTCGCGGGACAGGGGGGCCTCGAGCAGTACTTC. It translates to CASSFAGQGGLEQYF.

DNA for the CDR3: TGTGCCAGCTCAATACAGAGGGGGACAGGGCCCTCTGGGGCCAACGTCCTGACTTTC. It is translated as CASSIQRGTGPSGANVLTF. The V call is TRBV18, the J call TRBJ2-6; 9 nucleotides agree with TRBD1. CDR3 length equals 19 residues. The junction had 11 bases not matched to a gene; V was cut back by 5 bases and J by 0 bases. Germline V CDR1 and CDR2: KGHSH, LQKENI.